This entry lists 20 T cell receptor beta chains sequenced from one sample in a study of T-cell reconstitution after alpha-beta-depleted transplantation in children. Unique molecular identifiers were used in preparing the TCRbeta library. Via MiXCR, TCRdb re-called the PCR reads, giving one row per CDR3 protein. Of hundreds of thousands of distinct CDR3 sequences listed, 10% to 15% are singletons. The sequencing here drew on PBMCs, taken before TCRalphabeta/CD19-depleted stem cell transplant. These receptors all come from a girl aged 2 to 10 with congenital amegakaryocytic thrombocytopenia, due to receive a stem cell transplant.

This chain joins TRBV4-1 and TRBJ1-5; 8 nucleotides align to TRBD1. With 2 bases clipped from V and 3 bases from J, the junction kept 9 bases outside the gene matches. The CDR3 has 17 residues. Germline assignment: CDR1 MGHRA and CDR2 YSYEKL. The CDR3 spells CASSQPQGARDNQPQHF. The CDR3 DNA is TGCGCCAGCAGCCAACCCCAGGGGGCGCGTGACAATCAGCCCCAGCATTTT.

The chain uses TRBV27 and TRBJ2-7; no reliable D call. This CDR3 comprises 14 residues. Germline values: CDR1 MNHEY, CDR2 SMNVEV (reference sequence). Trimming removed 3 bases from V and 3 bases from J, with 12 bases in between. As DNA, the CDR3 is TGTGCCAGCAGTTTCTCCGGGTCCTTCTACGAGCAGTACTTC. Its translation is CASSFSGSFYEQYF.

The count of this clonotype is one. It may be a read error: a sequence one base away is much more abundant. The CDR3 reads CASCELAINEKLFF. CDR3 nucleotides: TGTGCCAGCTGTGAACTGGCCATTAATGAAAAACTGTTTTTT. The chain combines TRBV2 with TRBJ1-4, with D uncertain. The CDR3 length is 14 residues. CDR1 and CDR2 from the germline V gene are SNHLY and FYNNEI.

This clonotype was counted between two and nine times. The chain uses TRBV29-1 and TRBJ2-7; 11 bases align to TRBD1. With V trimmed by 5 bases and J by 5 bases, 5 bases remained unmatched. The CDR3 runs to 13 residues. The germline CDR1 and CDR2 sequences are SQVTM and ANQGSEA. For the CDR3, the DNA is TGCAGCGTTTCGGACAGGGGGCCCGACGAGCAGTACTTC. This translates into CSVSDRGPDEQYF.

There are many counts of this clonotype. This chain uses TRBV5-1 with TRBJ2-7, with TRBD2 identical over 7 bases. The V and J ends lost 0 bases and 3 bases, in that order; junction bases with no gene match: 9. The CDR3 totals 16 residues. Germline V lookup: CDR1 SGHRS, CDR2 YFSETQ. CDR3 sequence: CASSLVGGRNNYEQYF. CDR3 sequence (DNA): TGCGCCAGCAGCTTGGTGGGCGGGAGAAACAACTACGAGCAGTACTTC.

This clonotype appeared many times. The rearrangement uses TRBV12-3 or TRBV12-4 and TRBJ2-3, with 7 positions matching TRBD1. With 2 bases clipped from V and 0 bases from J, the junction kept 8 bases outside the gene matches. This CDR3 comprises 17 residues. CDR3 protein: CASSLSLTGESTDTQYF. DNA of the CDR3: TGTGCCAGCAGTTTATCCCTAACAGGGGAGAGCACAGATACGCAGTATTTT.

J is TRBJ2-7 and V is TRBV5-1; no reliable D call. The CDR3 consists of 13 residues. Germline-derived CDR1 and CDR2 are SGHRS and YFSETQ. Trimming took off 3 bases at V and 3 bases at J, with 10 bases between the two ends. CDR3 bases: TGCGCCAGCAGCTCCCGACCCCTCTACGAGCAGTACTTC. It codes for CASSSRPLYEQYF.

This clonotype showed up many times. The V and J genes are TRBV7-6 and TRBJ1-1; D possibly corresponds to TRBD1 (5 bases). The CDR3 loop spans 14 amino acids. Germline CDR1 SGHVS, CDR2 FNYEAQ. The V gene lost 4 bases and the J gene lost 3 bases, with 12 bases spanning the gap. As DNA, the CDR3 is TGTGCCAGCAGCTCTAGCGTCAGGGACACTGAAGCTTTCTTT. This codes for CASSSSVRDTEAFF.

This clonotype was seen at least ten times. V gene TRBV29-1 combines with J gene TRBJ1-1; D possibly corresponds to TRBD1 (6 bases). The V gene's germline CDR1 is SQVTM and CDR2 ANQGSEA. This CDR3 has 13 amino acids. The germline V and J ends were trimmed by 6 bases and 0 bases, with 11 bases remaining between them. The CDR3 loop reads CSVGGAMNTEAFF. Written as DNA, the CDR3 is TGCAGCGTGGGGGGGGCCATGAACACTGAAGCTTTCTTT. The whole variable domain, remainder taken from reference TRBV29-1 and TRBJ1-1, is SAVISQKPSRDICQRGTSLTIQCQVDSQVTMMFWYRQQPGQSLTLIATANQGSEATYESGFVIDKFPISRPNLTFSTLTVSNMSPEDSSIYLCSVGGAMNTEAFFGQGTRLTVV.

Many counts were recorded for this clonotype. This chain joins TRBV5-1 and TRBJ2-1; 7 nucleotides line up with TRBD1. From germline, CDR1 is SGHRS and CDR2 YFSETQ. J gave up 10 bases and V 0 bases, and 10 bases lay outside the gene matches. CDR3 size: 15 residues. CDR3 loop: CASSLDWGQKNEQFF. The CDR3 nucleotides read TGCGCCAGCAGCTTGGATTGGGGACAGAAAAACGAGCAGTTCTTC. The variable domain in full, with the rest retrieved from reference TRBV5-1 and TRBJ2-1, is KAGVTQTPRYLIKTRGQQVTLSCSPISGHRSVSWYQQTPGQGLQFLFEYFSETQRNKGNFPGRFSGRQFSNSRSEMNVSTLELGDSALYLCASSLDWGQKNEQFFGPGTRLTVL.

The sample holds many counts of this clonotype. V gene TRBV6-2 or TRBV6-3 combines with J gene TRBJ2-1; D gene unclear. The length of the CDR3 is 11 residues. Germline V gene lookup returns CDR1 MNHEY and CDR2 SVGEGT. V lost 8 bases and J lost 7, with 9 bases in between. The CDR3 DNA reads TGTGCCAGCTCACCTGCTAATGAGCAGTTCTTC. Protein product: CASSPANEQFF.

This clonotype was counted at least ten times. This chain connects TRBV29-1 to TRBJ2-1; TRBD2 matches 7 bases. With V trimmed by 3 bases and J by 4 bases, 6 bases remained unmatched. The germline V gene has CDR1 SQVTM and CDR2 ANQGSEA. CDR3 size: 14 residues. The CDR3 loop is CSVDLASGYNEQFF. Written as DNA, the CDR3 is TGCAGCGTTGACCTGGCTAGCGGATACAATGAGCAGTTCTTC.

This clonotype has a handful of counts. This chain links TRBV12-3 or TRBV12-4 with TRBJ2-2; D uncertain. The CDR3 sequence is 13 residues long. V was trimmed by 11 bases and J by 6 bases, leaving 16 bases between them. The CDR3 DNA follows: TGTGCCCTGGGCTCGAGAGACGCCGGGGAGCTGTTTTTT. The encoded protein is CALGSRDAGELFF.

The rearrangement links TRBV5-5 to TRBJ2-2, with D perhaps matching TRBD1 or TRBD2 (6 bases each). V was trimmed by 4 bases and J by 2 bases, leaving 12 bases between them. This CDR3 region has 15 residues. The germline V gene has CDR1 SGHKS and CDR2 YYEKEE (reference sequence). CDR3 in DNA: TGTGCCAGCAGCGTCGCGGGACACAACACCGGGGAGCTGTTTTTT. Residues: CASSVAGHNTGELFF.

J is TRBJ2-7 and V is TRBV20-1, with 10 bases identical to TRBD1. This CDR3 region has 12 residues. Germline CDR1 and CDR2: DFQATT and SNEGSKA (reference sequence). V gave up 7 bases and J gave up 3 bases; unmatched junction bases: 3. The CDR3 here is CSVRTGGYEQYF. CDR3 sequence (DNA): TGCAGTGTTCGGACAGGGGGCTACGAGCAGTACTTC.

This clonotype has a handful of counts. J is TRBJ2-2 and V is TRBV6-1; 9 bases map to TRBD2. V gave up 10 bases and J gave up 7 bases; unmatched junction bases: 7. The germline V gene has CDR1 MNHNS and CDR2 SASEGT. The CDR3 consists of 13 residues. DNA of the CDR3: TGTGCCACCGCGGGGGGGGGAGGCGGGGAGCTGTTTTTT. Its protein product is CATAGGGGGELFF.

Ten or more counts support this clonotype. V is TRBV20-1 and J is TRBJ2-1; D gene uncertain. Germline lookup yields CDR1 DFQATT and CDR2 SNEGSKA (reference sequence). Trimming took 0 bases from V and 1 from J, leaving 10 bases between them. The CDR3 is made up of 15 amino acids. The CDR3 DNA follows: TGCAGTGCTAGAGATGCACTAACGTCCTACAATGAGCAGTTCTTC. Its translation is CSARDALTSYNEQFF.

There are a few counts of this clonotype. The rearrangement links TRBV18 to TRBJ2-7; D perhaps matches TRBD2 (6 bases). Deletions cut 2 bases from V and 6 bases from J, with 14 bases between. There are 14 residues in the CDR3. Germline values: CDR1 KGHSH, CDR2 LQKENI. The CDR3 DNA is TGTGCCAGCTCACCAGTCAATGCGGGAAGCGAGCAGTACTTC. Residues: CASSPVNAGSEQYF.

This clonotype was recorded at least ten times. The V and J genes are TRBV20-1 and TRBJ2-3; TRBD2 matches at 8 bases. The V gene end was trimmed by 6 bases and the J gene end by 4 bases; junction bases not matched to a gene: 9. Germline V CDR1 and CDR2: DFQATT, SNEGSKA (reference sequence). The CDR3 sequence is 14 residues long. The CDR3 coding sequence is TGCAGTGCAACAGCGGGAGTCGGATCAGATACGCAGTATTTT. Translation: CSATAGVGSDTQYF.

In DNA form, the CDR3 reads TGTGCCAGCAGTGAAGCTACTGAACCTCAGTGGGGGATGAGCACAGATACGCAGTATTTT. Residues: CASSEATEPQWGMSTDTQYF. V and J are TRBV2 and TRBJ2-3; the D gene could be TRBD1 or TRBD2 (5 bases each). V dropped 0 bases and J dropped 0 bases, with 22 bases sitting between them. The CDR3 is made up of 20 amino acids. Looked up from germline, CDR1 is SNHLY and CDR2 is FYNNEI.